These T cell receptor beta chains were read from a single sample in a study of shared clonotypes between healthy human individuals. Assay: immunoSEQ multiplex PCR; the TCRdb copy retains only in-frame clones and omits some. The data show fewer than 400,000 clones, around 74% seen once. Input material: memory CD4+ T cells sorted from blood. These receptors came from a man aged 30 to 39 in good health. CDR3s include the opening cysteine and the closing phenylalanine or tryptophan. D genes are given only for firm matches. Expanded clones are given a class, and other clones once, few, many or no size at all.

TRBJ1-1 - TRBV2 - TGTGCCAGCAGTGTGGTGATGAACACTGAAGCTTTCTTT CASSVVMNTEAFF
TRBJ1-3 - TRBV28 - TGTGCCAGCAGGAATAGCCACTCTGGAAACACCATATATTTT CASRNSHSGNTIYF
TRBJ2-2 - TRBV6-5 - TGTGCCAGCAGTATAGGACTTACAAACACCGGGGAGCTGTTTTTT CASSIGLTNTGELFF
TRBJ1-1 once TRBV7-9 - TGTGCCAGCAGCTTAGCGGAGTGGGGGCTGGACACTGAAGCTTTCTTT CASSLAEWGLDTEAFF
TRBJ2-7 - TRBV29-1 TRBD1 TGCAGCGGGACCGGGACAGGGGGAGCCGAGCAGTACTTC CSGTGTGGAEQYF
TRBJ1-1 - TRBV29-1 - TGCAGCGTTGGGGACACCCAAGGAGCTTTCTTT CSVGDTQGAFF
TRBJ2-3 - TRBV7-2 TRBD2 TGTGCCAGCAGCTTACTATGGTGGAGCGGGAGGACCAGCACAGATACGCAGTATTTT CASSLLWWSGRTSTDTQYF
TRBJ1-3 once TRBV5-1 - TGCGCCAGCAGCTTCGACCAGAACTCTGGAAACACCATATATTTT CASSFDQNSGNTIYF
TRBJ1-2 - TRBV7-8 - TGTGCCAGCAGCCAGATGGGCAACTATGGCTACACCTTC CASSQMGNYGYTF
TRBJ2-7 - TRBV2 - TGTGCCAGCAAGAGGACAGAGACCTACGAGCAGTACTTC CASKRTETYEQYF
TRBJ2-7 - TRBV27 TRBD2 TGTGCCAGCAGTTATGTGGGACTAGCGGTATACGAGCAGTACTTC CASSYVGLAVYEQYF
TRBJ2-7 - TRBV7-8 - TGTGCCAGCAGCATTCGTTTTGCCCCCTCCTACGAGCAGTACTTC CASSIRFAPSYEQYF
TRBJ2-7 - TRBV7-9 TRBD1 TGTGCCAGCAGCCCCGAAGCCCCGGGACAGGGAGATGAGCAGTACTTC CASSPEAPGQGDEQYF
TRBJ2-5 - TRBV30 - TGTGCCTGGACAAAAGGGACGGTCGGTGTAGGAGAGACCCAGTACTTC CAWTKGTVGVGETQYF
TRBJ2-7 - TRBV20-1 - TGCAGCTTGGGGGCAGTGTACGAGCAGTACTTC CSLGAVYEQYF
TRBJ2-5 - TRBV30 - TGTGCCTGGAACGCTCAAGAGACCCAGTACTTC CAWNAQETQYF
TRBJ2-2 - TRBV5-6 - TGTGCCAGCTGCTTTTTAAACACCGGGGAGCTGTTTTTT CASCFLNTGELFF
TRBJ1-4 - TRBV9 - TGTGCCAGCAGCGCACGACCCGGGACATATGAAAAACTGTTTTTT CASSARPGTYEKLFF
TRBJ2-2 - TRBV7-2 TRBD2 TGTGCCAGCAGCTTATCTAGCGGGAGGTCCGGGGAGCTGTTTTTT CASSLSSGRSGELFF
TRBJ1-2 - TRBV5-8 - TGTGCCAGCAGCTTGGCCGGGAACTCCTATGGCTACACCTTC CASSLAGNSYGYTF
TRBJ2-1 once TRBV5-4 TRBD1 TGTGCCAGCAGCAGGACCGGGACAGGGGCCTACAATGAGCAGTTCTTC CASSRTGTGAYNEQFF
TRBJ2-3 - TRBV4-1 TRBD2 TGCGCCAGCAGCCAAGAAGCGGGGGGGTGGAATACGCAGTATTTT CASSQEAGGWNTQYF
TRBJ2-7 - TRBV7-8 - TGTGCCAGCAGCTTAGTCGGGAGCTCCTACGAGCAGTACTTC CASSLVGSSYEQYF
TRBJ1-2 - TRBV7-2 - TGTGCCAGCAGCTTAGGGCGGGGAGCTAACTATGGCTACACCTTC CASSLGRGANYGYTF
TRBJ2-1 - TRBV27 - TGTGCCAGCTCAACCCAAAGGGCCTATGAGCAGTTCTTC CASSTQRAYEQFF
TRBJ2-3 - TRBV27 TRBD2 TGTGCCAGCGCCTTTGGCGGACCAGCGGGAACGTACAGAGATACGCAGTATTTT CASAFGGPAGTYRDTQYF
TRBJ2-2 - TRBV7-2 - TGTGCCAGCACGCCGGTCGGGGGGCGCGGGAACGGGGAGCTGTTTTTT CASTPVGGRGNGELFF
TRBJ1-1 - TRBV5-1 - TGCGCCAGCAGCTTGGGTGACACTGAAGCTTTCTTT CASSLGDTEAFF
TRBJ2-1 - TRBV7-6 TRBD1 TGTGCCAGCAGCCCTAGATTGGGACAGGGGTTCAATGAGCAGTTCTTC CASSPRLGQGFNEQFF
TRBJ1-5 once TRBV7-2 TRBD1 TGTGCCAGCAGCCGCGACAGGGGCCAGCCCCAGCATTTT CASSRDRGQPQHF
TRBJ2-7 - TRBV7-9 TRBD1 TGTGCCAGCAGCTCTGGGACAGGGATTATCCGGCCGGCTTACGAGCAGTACTTC CASSSGTGIIRPAYEQYF